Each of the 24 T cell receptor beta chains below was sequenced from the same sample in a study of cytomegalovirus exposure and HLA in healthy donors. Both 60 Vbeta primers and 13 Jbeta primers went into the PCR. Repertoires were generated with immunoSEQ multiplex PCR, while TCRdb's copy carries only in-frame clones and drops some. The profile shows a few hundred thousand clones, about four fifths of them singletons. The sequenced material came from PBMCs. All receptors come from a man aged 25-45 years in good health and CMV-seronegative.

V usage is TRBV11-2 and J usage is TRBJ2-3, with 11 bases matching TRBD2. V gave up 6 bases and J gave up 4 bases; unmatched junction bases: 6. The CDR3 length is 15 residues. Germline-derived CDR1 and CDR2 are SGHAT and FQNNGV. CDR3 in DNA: TGTGCCAGCAGTTGGGGACTAGCGGTCCCAGATACGCAGTATTTT. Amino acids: CASSWGLAVPDTQYF.

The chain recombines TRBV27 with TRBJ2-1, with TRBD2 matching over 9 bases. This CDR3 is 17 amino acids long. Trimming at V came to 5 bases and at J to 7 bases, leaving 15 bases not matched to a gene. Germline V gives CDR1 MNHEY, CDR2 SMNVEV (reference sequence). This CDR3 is CASSLPFRRGGQNEQFF. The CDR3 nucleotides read TGTGCCAGCAGTCTCCCCTTTCGGCGGGGGGGCCAAAATGAGCAGTTCTTC.

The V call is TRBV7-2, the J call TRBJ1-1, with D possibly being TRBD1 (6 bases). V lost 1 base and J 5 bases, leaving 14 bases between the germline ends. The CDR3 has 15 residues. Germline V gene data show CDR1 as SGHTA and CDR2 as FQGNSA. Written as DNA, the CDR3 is TGTGCCAGCAGCTTAGACCCAGGGGTATTTACTGAAGCTTTCTTT. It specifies CASSLDPGVFTEAFF.

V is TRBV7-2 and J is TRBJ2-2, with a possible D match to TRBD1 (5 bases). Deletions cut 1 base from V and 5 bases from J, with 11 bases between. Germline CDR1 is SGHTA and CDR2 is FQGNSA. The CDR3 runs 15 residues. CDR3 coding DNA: TGTGCCAGCAGCTTAGGGGGCCCGTTAACCGGGGAGCTGTTTTTT. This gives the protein CASSLGGPLTGELFF.

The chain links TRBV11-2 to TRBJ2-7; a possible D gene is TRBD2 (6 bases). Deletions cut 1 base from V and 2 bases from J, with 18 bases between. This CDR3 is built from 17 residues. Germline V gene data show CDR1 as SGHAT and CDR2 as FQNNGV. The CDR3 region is CASSLAQGGKLAYEQYF. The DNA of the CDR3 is TGTGCCAGCAGCTTAGCGCAAGGAGGGAAATTAGCCTACGAGCAGTACTTC.

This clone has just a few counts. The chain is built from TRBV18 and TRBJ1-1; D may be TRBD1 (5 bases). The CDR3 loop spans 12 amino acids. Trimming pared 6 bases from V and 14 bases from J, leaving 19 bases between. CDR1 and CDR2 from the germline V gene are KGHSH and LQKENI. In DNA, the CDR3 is TGTGCCAGCTCGTCCATGGGACTCATGAACTTCTTT. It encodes CASSSMGLMNFF.

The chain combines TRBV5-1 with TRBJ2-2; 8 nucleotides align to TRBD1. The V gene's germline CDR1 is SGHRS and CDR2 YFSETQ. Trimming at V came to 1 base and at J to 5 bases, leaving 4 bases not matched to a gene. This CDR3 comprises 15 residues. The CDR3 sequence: CASSLLGQVTGELFF. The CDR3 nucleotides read TGCGCCAGCAGCTTGTTGGGACAGGTTACCGGGGAGCTGTTTTTT.

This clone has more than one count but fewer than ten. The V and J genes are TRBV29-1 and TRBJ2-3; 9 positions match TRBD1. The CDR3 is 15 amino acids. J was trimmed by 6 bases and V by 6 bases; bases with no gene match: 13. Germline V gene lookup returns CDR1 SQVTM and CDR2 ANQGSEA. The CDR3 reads CSVTTGTGSTDTQYF. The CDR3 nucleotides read TGCAGCGTCACAACCGGGACAGGGTCTACGGATACGCAGTATTTT.

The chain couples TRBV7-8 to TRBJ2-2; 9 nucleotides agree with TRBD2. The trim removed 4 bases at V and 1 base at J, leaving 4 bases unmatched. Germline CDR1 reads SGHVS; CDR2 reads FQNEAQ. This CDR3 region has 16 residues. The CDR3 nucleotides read TGTGCCAGCAGCTGGCCGACTAGCGGGAACACCGGGGAGCTGTTTTTT. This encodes CASSWPTSGNTGELFF. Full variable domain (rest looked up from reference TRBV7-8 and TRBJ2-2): GAGVSQSPRYKVAKRGQDVALRCDPISGHVSLFWYQQALGQGPEFLTYFQNEAQLDKSGLPSDRFFAERPEGSVSTLKIQRTQQEDSAVYLCASSWPTSGNTGELFFGEGSRLTVL.

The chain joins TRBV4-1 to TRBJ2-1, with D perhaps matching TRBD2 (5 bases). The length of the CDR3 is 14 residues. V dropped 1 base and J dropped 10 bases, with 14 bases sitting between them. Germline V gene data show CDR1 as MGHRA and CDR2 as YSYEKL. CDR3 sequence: CASSQGAGIWEQFF. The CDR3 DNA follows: TGCGCCAGCAGCCAAGGGGCCGGGATTTGGGAGCAGTTCTTC.

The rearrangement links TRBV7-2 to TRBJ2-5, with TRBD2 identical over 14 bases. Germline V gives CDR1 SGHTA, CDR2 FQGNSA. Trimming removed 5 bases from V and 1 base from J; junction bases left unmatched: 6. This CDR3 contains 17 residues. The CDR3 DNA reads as TGTGCCAGCAGCCCAAGGACTAGCGGGGGGCTCCAAGAGACCCAGTACTTC. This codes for CASSPRTSGGLQETQYF.

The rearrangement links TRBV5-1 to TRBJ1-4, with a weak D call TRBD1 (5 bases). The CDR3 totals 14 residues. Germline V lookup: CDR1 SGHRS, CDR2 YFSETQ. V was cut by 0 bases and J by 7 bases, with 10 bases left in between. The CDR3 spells CASSLGSGIEKLFF. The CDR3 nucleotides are TGCGCCAGCAGCTTGGGGTCAGGGATTGAAAAACTGTTTTTT.

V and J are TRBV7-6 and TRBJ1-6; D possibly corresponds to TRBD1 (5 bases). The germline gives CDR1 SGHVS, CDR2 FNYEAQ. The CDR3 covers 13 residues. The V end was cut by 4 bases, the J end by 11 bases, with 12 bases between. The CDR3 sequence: CASSSTGGTPLHF. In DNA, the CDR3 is TGTGCCAGCAGCTCCACGGGGGGGACACCCCTCCACTTT.

The CDR3 protein is CASSRSQGAGYGYTF. In DNA form, the CDR3 reads TGTGCCAGCAGCCGTAGCCAGGGGGCCGGCTATGGCTACACCTTC. J is TRBJ1-2 and V is TRBV7-8; 8 positions match TRBD1. This CDR3 is 15 amino acids long. The germline gives CDR1 SGHVS, CDR2 FQNEAQ. J was trimmed by 4 bases and V by 5 bases; bases with no gene match: 9.

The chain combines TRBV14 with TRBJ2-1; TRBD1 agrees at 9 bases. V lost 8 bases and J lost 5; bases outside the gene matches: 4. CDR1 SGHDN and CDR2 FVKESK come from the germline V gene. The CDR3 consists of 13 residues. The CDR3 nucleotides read TGTGCCAGCGGGGACAGGGCGAACAATGAGCAGTTCTTC. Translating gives CASGDRANNEQFF.

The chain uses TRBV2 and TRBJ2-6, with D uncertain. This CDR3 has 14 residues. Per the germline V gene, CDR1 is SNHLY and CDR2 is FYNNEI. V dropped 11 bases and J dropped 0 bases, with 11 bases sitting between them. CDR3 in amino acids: CAGGSLSGANVLTF. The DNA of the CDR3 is TGTGCCGGCGGCAGTCTCTCTGGGGCCAACGTCCTGACTTTC.

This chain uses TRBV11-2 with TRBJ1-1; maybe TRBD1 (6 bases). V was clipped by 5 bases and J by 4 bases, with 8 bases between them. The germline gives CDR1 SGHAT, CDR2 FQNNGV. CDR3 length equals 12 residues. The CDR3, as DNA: TGTGCCAGCAGCCCACAGGGCACTGAAGCTTTCTTT. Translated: CASSPQGTEAFF.

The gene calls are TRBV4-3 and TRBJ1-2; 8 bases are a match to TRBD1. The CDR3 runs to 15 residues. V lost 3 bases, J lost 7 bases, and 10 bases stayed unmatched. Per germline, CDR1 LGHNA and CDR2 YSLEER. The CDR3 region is CASSQAFQGASGYTF. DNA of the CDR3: TGCGCCAGCAGCCAGGCCTTTCAGGGGGCGTCTGGCTACACCTTC.

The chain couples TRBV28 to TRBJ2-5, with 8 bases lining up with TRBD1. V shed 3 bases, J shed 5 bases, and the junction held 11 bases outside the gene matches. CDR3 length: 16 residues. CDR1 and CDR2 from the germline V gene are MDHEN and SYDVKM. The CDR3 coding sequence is TGTGCCAGCAGTTTCCAGGGGGCGCTCCCAAAGGAGACCCAGTACTTC. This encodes CASSFQGALPKETQYF.

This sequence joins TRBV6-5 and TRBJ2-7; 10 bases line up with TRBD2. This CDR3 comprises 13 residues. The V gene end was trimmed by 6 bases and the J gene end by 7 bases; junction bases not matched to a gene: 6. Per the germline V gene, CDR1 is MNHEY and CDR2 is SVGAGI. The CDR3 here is CASSLAGGVEQYF. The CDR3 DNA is TGTGCCAGCAGCTTAGCGGGGGGTGTAGAGCAGTACTTC.

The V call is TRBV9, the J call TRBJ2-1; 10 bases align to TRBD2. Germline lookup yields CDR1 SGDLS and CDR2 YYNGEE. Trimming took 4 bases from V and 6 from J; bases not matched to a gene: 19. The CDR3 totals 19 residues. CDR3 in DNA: TGTGCCAGCAGCTTCCTAGCAGCGGGGGGGCCTTGGTCGTCCAATGAGCAGTTCTTC. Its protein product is CASSFLAAGGPWSSNEQFF.

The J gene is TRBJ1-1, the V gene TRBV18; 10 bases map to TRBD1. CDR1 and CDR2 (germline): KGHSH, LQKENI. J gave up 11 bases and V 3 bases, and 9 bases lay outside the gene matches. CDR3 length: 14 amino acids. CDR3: CASSPQTGGVSAFF. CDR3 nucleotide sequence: TGTGCCAGCTCACCGCAGACAGGGGGCGTCAGTGCTTTCTTT.

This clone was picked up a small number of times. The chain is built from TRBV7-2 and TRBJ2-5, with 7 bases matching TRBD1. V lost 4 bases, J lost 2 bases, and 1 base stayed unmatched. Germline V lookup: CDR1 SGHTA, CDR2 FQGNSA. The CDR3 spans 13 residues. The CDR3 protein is CASSWGQQETQYF. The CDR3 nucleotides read TGTGCCAGCAGCTGGGGACAGCAAGAGACCCAGTACTTC.

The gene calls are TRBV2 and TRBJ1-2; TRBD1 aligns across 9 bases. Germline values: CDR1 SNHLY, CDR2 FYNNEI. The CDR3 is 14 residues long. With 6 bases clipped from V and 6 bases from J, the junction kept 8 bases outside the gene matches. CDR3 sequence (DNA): TGTGCCAGCAGAAAACAGGGGGCGGATAATGGCTACACCTTC. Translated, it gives CASRKQGADNGYTF.